The 29 T cell receptor beta chains reported below all come from one sample, sequenced in a study of cytomegalovirus exposure and HLA in healthy donors. PCR was performed using 60 Vbeta and 13 Jbeta primers. Clones were read by immunoSEQ multiplex PCR, and TCRdb kept only the in-frame ones, dropping some. The sample lists roughly 170,000 clones, over 60% occurring once. Source material: PBMCs. The receptors here all came from a girl aged 5-17 years in good health and CMV-seronegative.

The CDR3 protein is CASKISRDFSTEAFF. CDR3 nucleotide sequence: TGCGCCAGCAAAATTTCCAGGGATTTTTCCACTGAAGCTTTCTTT. The genes are TRBV10-2 and TRBJ1-1, with a tentative D call TRBD1 (5 bases). With 7 bases removed from V and 4 bases from J, the gap between germline ends came to 19 bases. Germline V gives CDR1 WSHSY, CDR2 SAAADI. The CDR3 loop spans 15 amino acids.

The V and J genes are TRBV27 and TRBJ1-2; possibly TRBD1 for D (5 bases). Germline V gene sequence: CDR1 MNHEY, CDR2 SMNVEV (reference sequence). The CDR3 runs to 11 residues. V shed 6 bases and J shed 6 bases, with 8 bases lying between them. The CDR3 DNA follows: TGTGCCAGCAGGGCAGGGCATGGCTACACCTTC. This gives the protein CASRAGHGYTF.

This clone occurred once. J is TRBJ2-7 and V is TRBV18; 10 nucleotides match TRBD1. Germline V gene lookup returns CDR1 KGHSH and CDR2 LQKENI. The CDR3 totals 15 residues. The ends lost 4 bases at V and 3 bases at J; junction bases unmatched: 6. The CDR3 sequence is CASSLDRGDGYEQYF. The CDR3 DNA follows: TGTGCCAGCTCACTGGACAGGGGGGACGGCTACGAGCAGTACTTC.

This clone has just one count. V usage is TRBV6-5 and J usage is TRBJ1-1; 7 nucleotides match TRBD1. The J segment lost 0 bases and the V segment lost 6 bases, leaving 4 bases of the junction unmatched. Germline V lookup: CDR1 MNHEY, CDR2 SVGAGI. This CDR3 is 14 amino acids long. The CDR3 DNA sequence: TGTGCCAGCAGCCGGGGACAGATGAACACTGAAGCTTTCTTT. It encodes CASSRGQMNTEAFF.

The rearrangement uses TRBV18 and TRBJ2-7; D is perhaps TRBD2 (7 bases). The CDR3 is 15 amino acids. Looked up from germline, CDR1 is KGHSH and CDR2 is LQKENI. The V and J ends lost 0 bases and 6 bases respectively, with 15 bases between them. The CDR3 reads CASSPPTGGGGEQYF. DNA of the CDR3: TGTGCCAGCTCACCACCGACCGGGGGAGGGGGCGAGCAGTACTTC.

The V and J genes are TRBV5-1 and TRBJ1-2; 7 bases align to TRBD1. Germline CDR1 is SGHRS and CDR2 is YFSETQ. The V gene end was trimmed by 0 bases and the J gene end by 7 bases; junction bases not matched to a gene: 9. CDR3 length: 15 amino acids. CDR3 sequence reads: CASSLVPGQPSGYTF. The CDR3 nucleotides read TGCGCCAGCAGCTTGGTCCCGGGACAGCCGTCTGGCTACACCTTC.

A few counts support this clone. This chain joins TRBV29-1 and TRBJ2-3; 9 bases agree with TRBD1. CDR1 is SQVTM, CDR2 ANQGSEA, per germline. The length of the CDR3 is 14 residues. The J segment lost 2 bases and the V segment lost 7 bases, leaving 7 bases of the junction unmatched. CDR3 sequence: CSATQGASTDTQYF. The CDR3 DNA reads as TGCAGCGCTACACAGGGGGCGTCCACAGATACGCAGTATTTT.

The chain has TRBV30 and TRBJ1-2, with D tentatively TRBD1 (6 bases). Germline CDR1 is GTSNPN and CDR2 is SVGIG (reference sequence). CDR3 length: 12 amino acids. The V end lost 4 bases, the J end lost 6 bases, and 12 bases lay between the germline ends. The CDR3 loop reads CAWTTGRDGYTF. CDR3 coding DNA: TGTGCCTGGACTACAGGGAGGGATGGCTACACCTTC.

V usage is TRBV2 and J usage is TRBJ1-4, with D unclear. V was clipped by 8 bases and J by 0 bases, with 13 bases between them. The CDR3 runs to 15 residues. CDR1 SNHLY and CDR2 FYNNEI come from the germline V gene. The CDR3 reads CASQRLRATNEKLFF. CDR3 DNA: TGTGCCAGCCAACGACTCAGAGCAACTAATGAAAAACTGTTTTTT.

CDR3: CASSHTGDPDTYTF. The CDR3 region has the DNA TGTGCCAGCAGTCACACCGGCGACCCGGACACCTACACCTTC. The gene calls are TRBV7-8 and TRBJ1-2; a possible D gene is TRBD1 (5 bases). With 6 bases removed from V and 10 bases from J, the gap between germline ends came to 21 bases. CDR1 SGHVS and CDR2 FQNEAQ come from the germline V gene. The CDR3 spans 14 residues.

This clone has only one observation. The chain links TRBV18 to TRBJ1-1; perhaps TRBD1 as D (5 bases). CDR3 length: 15 residues. V was trimmed by 4 bases and J by 3 bases, leaving 15 bases between them. Germline V gene sequence: CDR1 KGHSH, CDR2 LQKENI. The CDR3 coding sequence is TGTGCCAGCTCACTTTCCCGGGGAGGGGACACTGAAGCTTTCTTT. Translating gives CASSLSRGGDTEAFF.

This clone was detected only once. V gene TRBV6-6 combines with J gene TRBJ1-2, with 9 bases aligning to TRBD1. V lost 5 bases and J lost 6; bases outside the gene matches: 10. The CDR3 contains 15 residues. The germline V gene encodes CDR1 MNHNY and CDR2 SVGAGI (reference sequence). This chain's CDR3 is CASSKESTGGDGYTF. The CDR3 DNA reads as TGTGCCAGCAGTAAAGAATCTACAGGGGGCGATGGCTACACCTTC.

The chain joins TRBV10-2 to TRBJ2-5; TRBD2 agrees at 11 bases. This CDR3 comprises 15 residues. The germline CDR1 and CDR2 sequences are WSHSY and SAAADI. The V gene end was trimmed by 7 bases and the J gene end by 4 bases; junction bases not matched to a gene: 8. Written as DNA, the CDR3 is TGCGCCAGCAATATAGCGGGGGGGCCTGGAGAGACCCAGTACTTC. Translation gives CASNIAGGPGETQYF.

The chain is built from TRBV4-2 and TRBJ1-2, with 7 bases that match TRBD1. J was trimmed by 2 bases and V by 1 base; bases with no gene match: 4. The CDR3 sequence is 15 residues long. Germline V gene data show CDR1 as LGHNA and CDR2 as YNFKEQ. This CDR3 is CASSQVLQGNYGYTF. The CDR3 DNA follows: TGTGCCAGCAGCCAAGTACTACAGGGGAACTATGGCTACACCTTC.

The chain recombines TRBV6-1 with TRBJ1-5; 7 bases map to TRBD1. Unmatched junction bases numbered 8, after V lost 5 bases and J lost 4 bases. The germline gives CDR1 MNHNS, CDR2 SASEGT. The CDR3 covers 15 residues. CDR3 amino acids: CASSFDPGQNQPQHF. CDR3 in DNA: TGTGCCAGCAGTTTTGACCCGGGACAGAATCAGCCCCAGCATTTT.

This clone occurred a few times. V and J are TRBV30 and TRBJ1-1; D remains ambiguous. V lost 3 bases, J lost 8 bases, and 10 bases lay in between. In germline, CDR1 is GTSNPN, CDR2 SVGIG (reference sequence). CDR3 length: 11 amino acids. The CDR3 DNA reads as TGTGCCTGGAGACCGCGAGGGGAAGCTTTCTTT. Protein sequence: CAWRPRGEAFF.

This sequence joins TRBV9 and TRBJ1-1; possible D gene TRBD1, 5 bases. The CDR3 has 16 residues. Trimming stripped 0 bases from V and 3 bases from J, with 15 bases between. Germline CDR1 is SGDLS and CDR2 is YYNGEE. The CDR3 sequence: CASSVGGAGGYTEAFF. The DNA of the CDR3 is TGTGCCAGCAGCGTAGGCGGGGCGGGGGGGTACACTGAAGCTTTCTTT.

The chain carries TRBV9 and TRBJ2-7; D may be TRBD1 (5 bases). Germline V gene lookup returns CDR1 SGDLS and CDR2 YYNGEE. V gave up 0 bases and J gave up 2 bases, with 12 bases separating them. There are 15 residues in the CDR3. The CDR3 region is CASSVGWGSTYEQYF. The CDR3 bases are TGTGCCAGCAGCGTAGGATGGGGCAGCACCTACGAGCAGTACTTC.

The CDR3 sequence: CASSPLDRVVDNEQFF. The CDR3 DNA reads as TGTGCCAGCTCACCACTAGACAGGGTAGTGGACAATGAGCAGTTCTTC. The chain carries TRBV18 and TRBJ2-1; 7 nucleotides align to TRBD1. CDR1 and CDR2 (germline): KGHSH, LQKENI. The CDR3 has 16 residues. Germline trimming cut 1 base from V and 5 bases from J; bases unmatched to any gene: 8. The full variable domain, its missing parts supplied by reference TRBV18 and TRBJ2-1, is NAGVMQNPRHLVRRRGQEARLRCSPMKGHSHVYWYRQLPEEGLKFMVYLQKENIIDESGMPKERFSAEFPKEGPSILRIQQVVRGDSAAYFCASSPLDRVVDNEQFFGPGTRLTVL.

The chain couples TRBV27 to TRBJ2-7; D remains unclear. The CDR3 extends over 15 amino acids. Germline loops: CDR1 MNHEY, CDR2 SMNVEV (reference sequence). V was shortened by 5 bases and J by 3 bases, with 17 bases between the two germline ends. This CDR3 is CASSNSPLTYYEQYF. CDR3 DNA sequence: TGTGCCAGCAGTAATAGCCCCCTGACCTACTACGAGCAGTACTTC.

The chain couples TRBV19 to TRBJ2-5, with TRBD2 matching 9 bases. The V segment lost 6 bases and the J segment 5 bases; nucleotides outside the gene matches: 7. The CDR3 sequence is 14 residues long. Germline-derived CDR1 and CDR2 are LNHDA and SQIVND (reference sequence). Here the CDR3 DNA reads TGTGCCAGTAGGTCGGGACTAGCCGAGGAGACCCAGTACTTC. Translating it yields CASRSGLAEETQYF. Together with reference TRBV19 and TRBJ2-5, the CDR3 gives the full variable domain: DGGITQSPKYLFRKEGQNVTLSCEQNLNHDAMYWYRQDPGQGLRLIYYSQIVNDFQKGDIAEGYSVSREKKESFPLTVTSAQKNPTAFYLCASRSGLAEETQYFGPGTRLLVL.

V and J are TRBV7-9 and TRBJ2-2; tentative D call: TRBD1 (6 bases). The germline gives CDR1 SEHNR, CDR2 FQNEAQ (reference sequence). V was pared by 3 bases and J by 7 bases, with 18 bases between. This CDR3 is built from 16 residues. Here the CDR3 DNA reads TGTGCCAGCAGCTTTGCACAGGGACAACATAGCGGGGAGCTGTTTTTT. It specifies CASSFAQGQHSGELFF.

The V and J genes are TRBV4-1 and TRBJ1-1; D possibly corresponds to TRBD1 (6 bases). The germline V gene encodes CDR1 MGHRA and CDR2 YSYEKL. The V end lost 4 bases, the J end lost 0 bases, and 9 bases lay between the germline ends. The CDR3 extends over 14 amino acids. CDR3 DNA sequence: TGCGCCAGCAGCCTCGGACAGATGAACACTGAAGCTTTCTTT. Translation: CASSLGQMNTEAFF.

V is TRBV29-1 and J is TRBJ1-1, with TRBD1 matching over 10 bases. Germline CDR1 is SQVTM and CDR2 is ANQGSEA. The junction had 9 bases not matched to a gene; V was cut back by 7 bases and J by 4 bases. The CDR3 extends over 14 amino acids. The CDR3 loop reads CSALTGTGVTEAFF. CDR3 nucleotide sequence: TGCAGCGCCCTGACCGGGACAGGGGTCACTGAAGCTTTCTTT.

This clone has a single count. The chain is built from TRBV9 and TRBJ2-1, with D possibly TRBD1 on 5 matching bases. CDR1 SGDLS and CDR2 YYNGEE come from the germline V gene. CDR3 length: 16 residues. Trimming cost V 0 bases and J 0 bases, with 10 bases left between them. Here the CDR3 DNA reads TGTGCCAGCAGCGTAGAGGGGTCGGCCTCCTACAATGAGCAGTTCTTC. Protein sequence: CASSVEGSASYNEQFF.

This clone was counted between two and nine times. V is TRBV6-1 and J is TRBJ2-7; 12 bases are a match to TRBD2. Losses at the gene ends were 7 bases for V and 4 bases for J; bases not matched to a gene: 5. This CDR3 has 14 amino acids. Per the germline V gene, CDR1 is MNHNS and CDR2 is SASEGT. DNA of the CDR3: TGTGCCAGCACCTTGACTAGCGGGGGTTACGAGCAGTACTTC. Amino acid sequence: CASTLTSGGYEQYF.

This chain joins TRBV29-1 and TRBJ1-5; the D gene is possibly TRBD1 (5 bases). CDR1 is SQVTM, CDR2 ANQGSEA, per germline. V was pared by 0 bases and J by 4 bases, with 7 bases between. The CDR3 runs to 13 residues. The CDR3 sequence: CSVEDGGNQPQHF. CDR3 DNA sequence: TGCAGCGTTGAAGATGGGGGGAATCAGCCCCAGCATTTT.

The chain joins TRBV2 to TRBJ1-1; 9 nucleotides line up with TRBD1. The CDR3 spans 13 residues. Germline CDR1 and CDR2: SNHLY and FYNNEI. V lost 10 bases and J lost 6; bases outside the gene matches: 9. CDR3 coding DNA: TGTGCCACCGAAAGACAGGGGGGTCCTGAAGCTTTCTTT. Its protein product is CATERQGGPEAFF.

The chain employs TRBV15 and TRBJ1-2, with 9 bases matching TRBD1. Germline CDR1 is LNHNV and CDR2 is YYDKDF (reference sequence). The CDR3 spans 15 residues. V was pared by 4 bases and J by 4 bases, with 7 bases of the junction left unmatched. For the CDR3, the DNA is TGTGCCACCAGCACGGGACAGGGCAACCCCTATGGCTACACCTTC. Amino acid sequence: CATSTGQGNPYGYTF.